This T cell receptor (beta chain) was sequenced in a study of T cell repertoires in cytomegalovirus infection. Whole-study context: Based on public TCR beta signatures, there were indications of CMV infection and of a matching HLA type. Study-wide results and caveats: In two of eight donors, the top clonotype was HLA-C-restricted CMV-specific. Carriers of CMV plus the relevant HLA were identified by cumulative public TCR beta family frequency.

This CDR3 is built from 12 residues. Trimming took 7 bases from V and 1 from J, leaving 10 bases between them. Germline loops: CDR1 SQVTM, CDR2 ANQGSEA. This clonotype has more than one count but fewer than ten. No antigen is known for it. Each CDR3 protein gets one entry after TCRdb re-called the reads with MiXCR. The data contain around 490,000 distinct CDR3 sequences, more than 25% of them singletons. This receptor was taken from a human donor in good health (CMV status not recorded). Some clones in this sample may be carry-over from other donors' samples. J is TRBJ1-1 and V is TRBV29-1; the D is unclear. The sequenced sample consisted of PBMCs. The CDR3 is CSAIGRNTEAFF. As DNA, the CDR3 is TGCAGCGCGATAGGGAGGAACACTGAAGCTTTCTTT.